Listed here are 18 T cell receptor beta chains from one sample, sequenced in a study of CD8+CD57+ T cells in acquired aplastic anemia listed by TCRdb under 2018. Expansion of CD8+CD57+ cells had been shown by flow cytometry in the patients chosen for sequencing. Instrument used: Illumina HiSeq 2000. Genomic DNA served as template for TCR beta VDJ combination and CDR3 sequence profiling. TCRdb reanalyzed the raw reads on its own, using fastp at Q25 for trimming and MiXCR for clone calling, and kept in-frame beta chains. For every CDR3 protein sequence, its rows merge into one entry that carries the most common genes and DNA. This sample holds about half a million distinct CDR3 sequences; approximately 33% were observed only once. Of the sample, less than 1% falls within the top ten clones. Sequencing was performed on sorted CD4+, CD8+, or CD8+CD57+ T cells (not recorded which) from PBMCs. These receptors originate from a human donor with aplastic anemia.

As to this clonotype: This clone may be a read error of a much larger clone one base away. The chain joins TRBV14 to TRBJ1-2, with 9 nucleotides matching TRBD1. The CDR3 has 15 amino acids. V lost 4 bases to trimming and J lost 4 bases; unmatched junction nucleotides: 7. The germline CDR1 and CDR2 sequences are SGHDN and FVKESK. The CDR3 sequence is CASSRVGDRAYGYTF. The CDR3 coding sequence is TGTGCCAGCAGCCGAGTAGGGGACAGGGCCTATGGCTACACCTTC.

This clonotype was found many times. The chain carries TRBV10-1 and TRBJ2-5, with D possibly TRBD1 on 6 matching bases. Germline CDR1 reads WNHNN; CDR2 reads SYGVQD (reference sequence). Trimming took off 9 bases at V and 6 bases at J, with 14 bases between the two ends. The CDR3 extends over 12 amino acids. The CDR3 DNA is TGCGCCAGTCCCAGGGGCCGGAAGACCCAGTACTTC. Translated, it gives CASPRGRKTQYF.

This clonotype occurred many times. The CDR3 reads CATSRDRKNIQYF. CDR3 bases: TGTGCCACCAGCAGAGACAGGAAAAACATTCAGTACTTC. V and J are TRBV15 and TRBJ2-4; D unresolved. CDR1 and CDR2 from the germline V gene are LNHNV and YYDKDF (reference sequence). This CDR3 has 13 residues. Trimming stripped 0 bases from V and 4 bases from J, with 4 bases between.

This chain uses TRBV19 with TRBJ2-7, with D possibly TRBD1 on 6 matching bases. Trimming pared 5 bases from V and 6 bases from J, leaving 17 bases between. This CDR3 region has 14 residues. The V gene's germline CDR1 is LNHDA and CDR2 SQIVND (reference sequence). The CDR3 spells CASSEPTGWREQYF. CDR3 nucleotides: TGTGCCAGTAGTGAACCGACAGGTTGGCGCGAGCAGTACTTC.

The sample holds many counts of this clonotype. V gene TRBV7-9 combines with J gene TRBJ2-5, with 7 bases aligning to TRBD1. The germline V gene encodes CDR1 SEHNR and CDR2 FQNEAQ (reference sequence). The CDR3 is 14 amino acids. V was pared by 5 bases and J by 2 bases, with 5 bases of the junction left unmatched. The CDR3 nucleotides are TGTGCCAGCAGCGCAGGGACAGCTCAAGAGACCCAGTACTTC. Amino acid sequence: CASSAGTAQETQYF.

This clonotype has just a few counts. The genes are TRBV7-3 and TRBJ1-2, with TRBD1 as a possible D gene (5 bases). The CDR3 covers 12 residues. CDR1 and CDR2 from the germline V gene are SGHTA and FQGTGA. V gave up 7 bases and J gave up 7 bases, with 13 bases separating them. CDR3 nucleotide sequence: TGTGCCAGCACCCTCGGGGCGCGTGGCTACACCTTC. Protein: CASTLGARGYTF.

This clonotype was seen repeatedly, ten times or more. The chain joins TRBV2 to TRBJ1-3; tentative D call: TRBD1 (6 bases). This CDR3 comprises 16 residues. Per germline, CDR1 SNHLY and CDR2 FYNNEI. The germline V and J ends were trimmed by 6 bases and 1 base, with 16 bases remaining between them. The CDR3 here is CASRWTVLRSGNTIYF. The CDR3, as DNA: TGTGCCAGCAGGTGGACAGTTTTAAGATCTGGAAACACCATATATTTT.

J is TRBJ2-5 and V is TRBV19; D gene unclear. The CDR3 length is 11 residues. V lost 4 bases to trimming and J lost 6 bases, with 6 bases between them. Germline assignment: CDR1 LNHDA and CDR2 SQIVND (reference sequence). CDR3 loop: CASSTHQTQYF. CDR3 sequence (DNA): TGTGCCAGTAGTACCCATCAGACCCAGTACTTC.

A remark on this clonotype: A much bigger clone sits one base away, suggesting this may be a read error. The J gene is TRBJ2-3, the V gene TRBV29-1; either TRBD1 or TRBD2 may fit D (6 bases each). The CDR3 totals 13 residues. Germline CDR1 is SQVTM and CDR2 is ANQGSEA. This CDR3 reads CSGDGGGTDRQYF. CDR3 in DNA: TGCAGCGGCGACGGGGGCGGAACAGATAGGCAGTATTTT.

This clonotype was seen ten or more times. This chain links TRBV10-3 with TRBJ2-1, with no clear D. V dropped 1 base and J dropped 10 bases, with 11 bases sitting between them. Per the germline V gene, CDR1 is ENHRY and CDR2 is SYGVKD. CDR3 size: 13 residues. Here the CDR3 reads CAISEYDPSEQFF. In DNA form, the CDR3 reads TGTGCCATCAGTGAGTATGACCCCTCCGAGCAGTTCTTC.

This clonotype was observed many times. This chain links TRBV7-8 with TRBJ1-2, with TRBD1 matching 7 bases. This CDR3 has 13 residues. Germline V gene data show CDR1 as SGHVS and CDR2 as FQNEAQ. V dropped 5 bases and J dropped 7; count of bases not matched to a gene: 7. The CDR3 is CASSDRTGGGYTF. In DNA form, the CDR3 reads TGTGCCAGCAGCGATAGGACAGGCGGTGGCTACACCTTC.

This clonotype was picked up many times. The rearrangement joins TRBV20-1 to TRBJ2-5; D assignment may be TRBD1 or TRBD2 (5 bases each). V shed 4 bases and J shed 5 bases, with 23 bases lying between them. Germline V gives CDR1 DFQATT, CDR2 SNEGSKA (reference sequence). The CDR3 loop spans 16 amino acids. In DNA form, the CDR3 reads TGCAGTGCTATAGGGACGGGATACTCCCACGGGGAGACCCAGTACTTC. Residues: CSAIGTGYSHGETQYF.

On this clonotype itself: Germline and junction disagree at one end, which may indicate a read error. The genes are TRBV10-3 and TRBJ1-4; 7 bases align to TRBD1. The germline CDR1 and CDR2 sequences are ENHRY and SYGVKD. CDR3 size: 15 residues. CDR3 in DNA: TGTGCCAGCAGTTCCAACAGGGGAGCTAATGAAAAACTGTTTTTT. As protein: CASSSNRGANEKLFF.

This clonotype came up many times. The chain carries TRBV12-3 or TRBV12-4 and TRBJ1-5; TRBD1 is a possible D gene (5 bases). Trimming cost V 2 bases and J 9 bases, with 8 bases left between them. The CDR3 is made up of 12 amino acids. The CDR3 reads CASSLRGRPQHF. The CDR3 bases are TGTGCCAGCAGTTTAAGGGGTCGGCCCCAGCATTTT.

In its sample, this clonotype was seen many times. This rearrangement joins TRBV20-1 to TRBJ2-7, with D perhaps assigned TRBD1 or TRBD2 (6 bases each). The CDR3 covers 13 residues. Germline CDR1 is DFQATT and CDR2 is SNEGSKA (reference sequence). V lost 3 bases and J 3 bases, leaving 12 bases between the germline ends. In DNA form, the CDR3 reads TGCAGTGCTAGGCGGGACATTCACTACGAGCAGTACTTC. Translated, it gives CSARRDIHYEQYF.

Of note for this clonotype: A much larger clone sits a single nucleotide away, making a read error possible. The chain employs TRBV11-1 and TRBJ1-2; a possible D gene is TRBD1 (5 bases). V was cut by 2 bases and J by 3 bases, with 16 bases left in between. Germline V gives CDR1 SGHAT, CDR2 FQDESV (reference sequence). CDR3 length: 16 residues. The CDR3 sequence is CASSLSSRGIDYGYTF. CDR3 DNA: TGTGCCAGCAGCTTATCTTCACGGGGGATCGACTATGGCTACACCTTC.

The chain recombines TRBV5-1 with TRBJ1-3; D is ambiguous. V was clipped by 4 bases and J by 0 bases, with 14 bases between them. Germline CDR1 reads SGHRS; CDR2 reads YFSETQ. CDR3 size: 16 residues. CDR3 protein: CASSPQGPDSGNTIYF. The CDR3 DNA is TGCGCCAGCAGCCCACAAGGACCGGACTCTGGAAACACCATATATTTT.

V usage is TRBV30 and J usage is TRBJ1-2; D might be TRBD1 (5 bases). From germline, CDR1 is GTSNPN and CDR2 SVGIG (reference sequence). This CDR3 has 15 residues. Trimming removed 3 bases at V and 3 bases at J, with 17 bases between. This CDR3 reads CAWRGRDGTYYGYTF. DNA for the CDR3: TGTGCCTGGAGGGGACGGGACGGAACCTACTATGGCTACACCTTC.